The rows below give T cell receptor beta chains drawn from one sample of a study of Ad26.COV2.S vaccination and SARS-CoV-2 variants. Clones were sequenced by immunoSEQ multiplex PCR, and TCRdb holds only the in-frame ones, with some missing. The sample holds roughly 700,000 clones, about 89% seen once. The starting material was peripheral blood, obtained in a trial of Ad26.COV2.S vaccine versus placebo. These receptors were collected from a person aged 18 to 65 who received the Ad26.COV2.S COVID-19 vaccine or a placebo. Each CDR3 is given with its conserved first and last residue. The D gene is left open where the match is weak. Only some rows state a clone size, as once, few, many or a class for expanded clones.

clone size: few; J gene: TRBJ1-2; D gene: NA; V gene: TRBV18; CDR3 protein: CASSPEGPRVYGYTF; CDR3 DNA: TGTGCCAGCTCACCAGAGGGGCCACGGGTTTATGGCTACACCTTC
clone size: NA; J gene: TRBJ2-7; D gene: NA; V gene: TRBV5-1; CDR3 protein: CASSSPEEAYEQYF; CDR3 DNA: TGCGCCAGCAGCTCCCCGGAGGAGGCCTACGAGCAGTACTTC
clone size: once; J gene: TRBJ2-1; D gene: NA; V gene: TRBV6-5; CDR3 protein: CASSQGNEQFF; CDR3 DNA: TGTGCCAGCAGCCAGGGAAATGAGCAGTTCTTC
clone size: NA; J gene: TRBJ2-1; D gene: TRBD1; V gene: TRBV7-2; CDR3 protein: CASSFGGQTYNEQFF; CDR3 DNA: TGTGCCAGCAGCTTTGGGGGACAGACCTACAATGAGCAGTTCTTC
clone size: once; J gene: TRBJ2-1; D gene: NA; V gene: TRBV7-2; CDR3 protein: CASSLRGSYNEQFF; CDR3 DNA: TGTGCCAGCAGCTTAAGGGGTTCCTACAATGAGCAGTTCTTC
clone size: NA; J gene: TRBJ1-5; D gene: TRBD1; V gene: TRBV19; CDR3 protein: CASSYRGTWSNQPQHF; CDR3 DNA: TGTGCCAGTAGCTACAGGGGGACATGGAGCAATCAGCCCCAGCATTTT
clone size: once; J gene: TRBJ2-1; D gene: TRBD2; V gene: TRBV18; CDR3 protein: CASSPPNSGGLSSYNEQFF; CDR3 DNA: TGTGCCAGCTCACCACCGAATAGCGGGGGGCTTAGCTCCTACAATGAGCAGTTCTTC
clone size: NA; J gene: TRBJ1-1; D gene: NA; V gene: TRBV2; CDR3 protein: CAVRVGNTEAFF; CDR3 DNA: TGTGCCGTCAGGGTAGGGAACACTGAAGCTTTCTTT
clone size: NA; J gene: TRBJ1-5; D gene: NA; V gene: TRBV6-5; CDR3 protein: CASSYYSNQPQHF; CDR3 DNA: TGTGCCAGCAGTTACTATAGCAATCAGCCCCAGCATTTT
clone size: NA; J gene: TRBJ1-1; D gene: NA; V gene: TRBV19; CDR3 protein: CASSWDLNTEAFF; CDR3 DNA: TGTGCCAGTAGTTGGGACCTAAACACTGAAGCTTTCTTT
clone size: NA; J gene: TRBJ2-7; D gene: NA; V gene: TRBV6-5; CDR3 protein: CASSYASGLYEQYF; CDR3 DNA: TGTGCCAGCAGTTACGCCTCAGGTCTCTACGAGCAGTACTTC
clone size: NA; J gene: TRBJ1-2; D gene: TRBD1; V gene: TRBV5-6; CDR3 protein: CASSLLGDRESDGYTF; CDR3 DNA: TGTGCCAGCAGCCTCCTTGGGGACAGGGAGTCGGATGGCTACACCTTC
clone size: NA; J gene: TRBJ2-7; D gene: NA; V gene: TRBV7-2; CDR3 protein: CASSTPPHSYEQYF; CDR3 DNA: TGTGCCAGCAGCACTCCGCCTCACTCCTACGAGCAGTACTTC
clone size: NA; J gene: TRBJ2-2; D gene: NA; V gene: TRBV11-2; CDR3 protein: CASSPNVPNRGELFF; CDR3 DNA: TGTGCCAGCAGCCCCAACGTTCCCAATCGAGGGGAGCTGTTTTTT
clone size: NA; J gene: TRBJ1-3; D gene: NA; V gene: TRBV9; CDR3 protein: CASSEAGAGNTIYF; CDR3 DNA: TGTGCCAGCAGCGAGGCCGGGGCTGGAAACACCATATATTTT
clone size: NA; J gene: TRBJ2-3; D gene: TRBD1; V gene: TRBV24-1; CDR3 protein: CATSHPGGSTDTQYF; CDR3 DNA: TGTGCCACCAGTCACCCAGGGGGAAGCACAGATACGCAGTATTTT
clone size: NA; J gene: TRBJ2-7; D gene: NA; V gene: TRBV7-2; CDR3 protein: CASSLGAYSYEQYF; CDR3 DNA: TGTGCCAGCAGCTTAGGGGCCTACTCCTACGAGCAGTACTTC
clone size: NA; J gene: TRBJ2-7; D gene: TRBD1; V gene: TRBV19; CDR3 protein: CASSIDVNRGPSYEQYF; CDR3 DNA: TGTGCCAGTAGTATAGACGTCAACAGGGGGCCATCCTACGAGCAGTACTTC
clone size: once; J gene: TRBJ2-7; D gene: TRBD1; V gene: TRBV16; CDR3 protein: CASSRTGTGGNEQYF; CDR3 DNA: TGTGCCAGCAGCCGGACCGGGACAGGGGGAAACGAGCAGTACTTC
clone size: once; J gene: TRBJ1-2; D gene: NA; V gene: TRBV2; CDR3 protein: CASSEGTATYGYTF; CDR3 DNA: TGTGCCAGCAGTGAAGGGACAGCCACCTATGGCTACACCTTC
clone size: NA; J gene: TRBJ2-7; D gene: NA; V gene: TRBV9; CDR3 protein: CASSVAREGPYEQYF; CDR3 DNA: TGTGCCAGCAGCGTAGCAAGGGAAGGGCCCTACGAGCAGTACTTC
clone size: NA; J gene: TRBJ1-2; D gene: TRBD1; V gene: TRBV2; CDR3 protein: CASSEHRGRVYGYTF; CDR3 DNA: TGTGCCAGCAGTGAACATAGGGGGCGCGTCTATGGCTACACCTTC
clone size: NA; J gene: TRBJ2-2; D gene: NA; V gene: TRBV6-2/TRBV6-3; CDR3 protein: CASSRPGGAMTGELFF; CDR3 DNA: TGTGCCAGCAGCCGCCCCGGTGGGGCTATGACCGGGGAGCTGTTTTTT
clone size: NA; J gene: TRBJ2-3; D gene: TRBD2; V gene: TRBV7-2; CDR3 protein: CASTLSPAGTDTQYF; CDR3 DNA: TGTGCCAGCACCCTAAGCCCAGCGGGAACAGATACGCAGTATTTT
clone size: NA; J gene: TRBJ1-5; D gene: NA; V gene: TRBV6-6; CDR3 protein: CASSIVPGQPQHF; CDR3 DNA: TGTGCCAGCAGTATCGTACCAGGTCAGCCCCAGCATTTT
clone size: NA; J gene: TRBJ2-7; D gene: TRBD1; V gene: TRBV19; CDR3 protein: CASLGTGASKQYF; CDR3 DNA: TGTGCCAGTTTGGGGACAGGGGCCTCGAAGCAGTACTTC
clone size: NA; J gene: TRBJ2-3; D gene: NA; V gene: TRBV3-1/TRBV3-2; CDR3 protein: CASSPRYRPFTDTQYF; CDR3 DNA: TGTGCCAGCAGCCCAAGGTACCGCCCCTTCACAGATACGCAGTATTTT
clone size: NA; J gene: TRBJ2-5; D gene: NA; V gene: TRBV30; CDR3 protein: CVWSVSPGLPETQYF; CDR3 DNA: TGTGTCTGGAGTGTATCCCCAGGGCTACCCGAGACCCAGTACTTC
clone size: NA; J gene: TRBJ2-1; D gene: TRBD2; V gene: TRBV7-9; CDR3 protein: CASSVLALNEQFF; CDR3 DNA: TGTGCCAGCAGCGTACTAGCGCTCAATGAGCAGTTCTTC
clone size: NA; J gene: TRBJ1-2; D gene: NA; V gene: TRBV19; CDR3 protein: CASISVGTVYGYTF; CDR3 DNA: TGTGCCAGTATTTCCGTCGGCACCGTCTATGGCTACACCTTC
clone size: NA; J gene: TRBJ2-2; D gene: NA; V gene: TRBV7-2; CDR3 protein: CASSLFGDGELFF; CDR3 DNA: TGTGCCAGCAGCTTATTTGGGGACGGGGAGCTGTTTTTT